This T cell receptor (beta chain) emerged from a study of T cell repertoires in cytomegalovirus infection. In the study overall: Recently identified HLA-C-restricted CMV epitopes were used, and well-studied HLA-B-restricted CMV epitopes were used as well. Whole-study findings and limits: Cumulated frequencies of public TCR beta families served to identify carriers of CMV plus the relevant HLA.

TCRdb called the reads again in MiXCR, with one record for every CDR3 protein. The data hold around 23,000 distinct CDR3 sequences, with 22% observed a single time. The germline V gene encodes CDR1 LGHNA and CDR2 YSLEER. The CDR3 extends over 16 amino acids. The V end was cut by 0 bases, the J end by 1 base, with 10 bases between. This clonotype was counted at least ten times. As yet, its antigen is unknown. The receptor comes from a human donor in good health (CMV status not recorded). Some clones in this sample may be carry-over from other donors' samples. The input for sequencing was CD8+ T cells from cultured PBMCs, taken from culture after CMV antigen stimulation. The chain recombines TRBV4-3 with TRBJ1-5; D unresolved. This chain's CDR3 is CASSQDHGGSNQPQHF. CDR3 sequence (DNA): TGCGCCAGCAGCCAAGATCATGGTGGGAGCAATCAGCCCCAGCATTTT.